The clone carrying this T cell receptor beta chain was counted ten times or more. Germline V gives CDR1 DFQATT, CDR2 SNEGSKA (reference sequence). CDR3 size: 14 residues. Trimming took off 1 base at V and 6 bases at J, with 16 bases between the two ends. These data belong to a study of identical twins. One entry per CDR3 protein, called by TCRdb with MiXCR from the 5' RACE reads. The sample yields some 230,000 distinct CDR3 sequences, under 8.5% seen once. This same sample was also part of a study on T cells expressing NK-cell markers.

The chain recombines TRBV20-1 with TRBJ2-7; TRBD1 or TRBD2 may be the D gene (5 bases each). Sequencing used CD8+ T cells sorted from blood. This TCR was recovered from a young woman in good health. CDR3 loop: CSARGGSSDREQYF. DNA of the CDR3: TGCAGTGCTAGAGGGGGGTCCAGCGACCGCGAGCAGTACTTC.